The 9 T cell receptor beta chains below all came from one sample that was sequenced in a study of shared clonotypes between healthy human individuals. This table comes from immunoSEQ multiplex PCR, and its TCRdb copy is limited to in-frame clones, with some not included. This sample has about 2 million clones, with 85% to 95% found just once. The material sequenced was naive CD4+ T cells sorted from blood. The subset here: CD45RA+ positively selected. Receptors originate from a man aged 18 to 30 in good health.

The chain is built from TRBV28 and TRBJ1-6, with D perhaps TRBD1 (5 bases). In germline, CDR1 is MDHEN, CDR2 SYDVKM. The CDR3 is 15 amino acids. V was shortened by 3 bases and J by 10 bases, with 16 bases between the two germline ends. The CDR3 loop is CASSFGSRVGSPLHF. CDR3 sequence (DNA): TGTGCCAGCAGTTTTGGGTCCAGGGTGGGATCACCCCTCCACTTT. The entire variable domain, with the rest obtained from reference TRBV28 and TRBJ1-6, is as follows: DVKVTQSSRYLVKRTGEKVFLECVQDMDHENMFWYRQDPGLGLRLIYFSYDVKMKEKGDIPEGYSVSREKKERFSLILESASTNQTSMYLCASSFGSRVGSPLHFGNGTRLTVT.

This clone has ten or more counts. The chain uses TRBV9 and TRBJ2-5; possible D gene TRBD2, 5 bases. This CDR3 comprises 14 residues. Germline CDR1 reads SGDLS; CDR2 reads YYNGEE. V gave up 1 base and J gave up 5 bases, with 12 bases separating them. The CDR3 DNA reads as TGTGCCAGCAGCGTACGGTCCGTAGCGGAGACCCAGTACTTC. Protein sequence: CASSVRSVAETQYF.

V and J are TRBV14 and TRBJ1-5; no definite D call. Trimming took 1 base from V and 5 from J, leaving 9 bases between them. This CDR3 is built from 14 residues. CDR1 is SGHDN and CDR2 is FVKESK in the germline V gene. The CDR3 sequence: CASSQGEGDQPQHF. The CDR3 DNA follows: TGTGCCAGCAGCCAAGGGGAAGGCGATCAGCCCCAGCATTTT.

The J gene is TRBJ1-1, the V gene TRBV15, with D unclear. The CDR3 loop spans 11 amino acids. The V end was cut by 6 bases, the J end by 1 base, with 3 bases between. Germline values: CDR1 LNHNV, CDR2 YYDKDF (reference sequence). In nucleotides, the CDR3 is TGTGCCACCAGGCGGAACACTGAAGCTTTCTTT. Its protein product is CATRRNTEAFF.

The CDR3 bases are TGTGCCAGCAGTTCCGTCCAGATAGGGGGGGAGACCCAGTACTTC. Protein: CASSSVQIGGETQYF. This chain joins TRBV6-5 and TRBJ2-5, with D perhaps matching TRBD1 or TRBD2 (6 bases each). Trimming took off 4 bases at V and 5 bases at J, with 17 bases between the two ends. This CDR3 region has 15 residues. The germline gives CDR1 MNHEY, CDR2 SVGAGI.

The chain employs TRBV5-4 and TRBJ2-5, with 7 bases that match TRBD1. The CDR3 extends over 14 amino acids. Unmatched junction bases numbered 3, after V lost 3 bases and J lost 1 base. CDR1 SGHNT and CDR2 YYREEE come from the germline V gene (reference sequence). The CDR3 sequence is CASSSQGSQETQYF. DNA of the CDR3: TGTGCCAGCAGCTCACAGGGGAGCCAAGAGACCCAGTACTTC.

A remark on this clone: The same CDR3 arises from other DNA sequences in this sample as well. The chain combines TRBV5-1 with TRBJ2-1, with 13 bases identical to TRBD2. V gave up 0 bases and J gave up 6 bases; unmatched junction bases: 3. Germline CDR1 is SGHRS and CDR2 is YFSETQ. The CDR3 extends over 16 amino acids. DNA for the CDR3: TGCGCCAGCAGCTTGGGCGGACTAGCGGGAGTCAATGAGCAGTTCTTC. Translation: CASSLGGLAGVNEQFF.

The V call is TRBV30, the J call TRBJ2-5; the D gene is possibly TRBD1 (7 bases). This CDR3 is 20 amino acids long. Germline lookup yields CDR1 GTSNPN and CDR2 SVGIG (reference sequence). The V and J ends lost 4 bases and 2 bases respectively, with 32 bases between them. CDR3: CAWTPRRQGGVRVGQETQYF. The CDR3 nucleotides read TGTGCCTGGACCCCGAGAAGACAGGGAGGAGTGCGGGTGGGACAAGAGACCCAGTACTTC.

Remarks on this clone: Distinct nucleotide sequences in the sample also encode this CDR3. V and J are TRBV5-1 and TRBJ2-5; D tentatively reads TRBD1 or TRBD2 (5 bases each). This CDR3 contains 14 residues. Germline V gives CDR1 SGHRS, CDR2 YFSETQ. V was clipped by 3 bases and J by 5 bases, with 14 bases between them. DNA for the CDR3: TGCGCCAGCAGCTCCGGGACGGGTGGGGAGACCCAGTACTTC. It codes for CASSSGTGGETQYF.